The source of this T cell receptor (beta chain) is a study of T cells in Graves' hyperthyroidism and ophthalmopathy. Across the whole study: Sampling of peripheral blood happened at initial diagnosis, prior to any treatment. Regarding the study as a whole: Ophthalmopathy prediction by the model preceded onset by a median about 6 months. Most expanded thyroid clonotypes above 0.001 also appeared in blood.

TCR beta CDR3 regions were amplified from RNA transcripts. Carried out on the TCR CDR3, a first-round RT-PCR used the HTBI primer set. MiXCR was run by TCRdb on the multiplex PCR reads, yielding one entry per CDR3 protein. The data show a few hundred thousand distinct CDR3 sequences, with roughly 20% seen just once and roughly two fifths held by the top ten. Ophthalmopathy in the patients scored at least 3 on Clinical Activity Score and at least 4 on NOSPECS grade, lasting under 3 months. V lost 6 bases and J lost 0, with 17 bases in between. This CDR3 comprises 17 residues. This clonotype was found a few times. Its antigen is not identified.

The gene calls are TRBV12-3 or TRBV12-4 and TRBJ1-4; perhaps TRBD1 as D (6 bases). The receptor was derived from a man between 18 and 35 years old with Graves' ophthalmopathy. The sample consisted of blood. CDR3 bases: TGTGCCAGCAGGGGGGACATGGATATTGCAACTAATGAAAAACTGTTTTTT. Translated: CASRGDMDIATNEKLFF.